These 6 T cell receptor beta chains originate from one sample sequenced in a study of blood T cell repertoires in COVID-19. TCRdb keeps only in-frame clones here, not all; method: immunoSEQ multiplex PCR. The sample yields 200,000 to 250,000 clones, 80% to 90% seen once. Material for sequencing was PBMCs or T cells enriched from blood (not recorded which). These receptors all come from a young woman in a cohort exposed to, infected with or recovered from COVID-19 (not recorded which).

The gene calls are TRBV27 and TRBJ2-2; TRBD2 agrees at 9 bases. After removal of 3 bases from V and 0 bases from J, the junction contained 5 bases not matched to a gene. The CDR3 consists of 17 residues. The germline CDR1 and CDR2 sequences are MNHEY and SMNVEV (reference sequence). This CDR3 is CASSLLRLAANTGELFF. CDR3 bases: TGTGCCAGCAGTTTGCTACGACTAGCGGCGAACACCGGGGAGCTGTTTTTT.

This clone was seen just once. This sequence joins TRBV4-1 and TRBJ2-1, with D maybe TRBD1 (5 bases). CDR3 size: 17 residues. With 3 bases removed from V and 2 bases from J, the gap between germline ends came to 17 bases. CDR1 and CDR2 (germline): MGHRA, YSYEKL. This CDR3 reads CASSHDPIQGTYNEQFF. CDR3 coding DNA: TGCGCCAGCAGCCACGATCCAATCCAGGGTACCTACAATGAGCAGTTCTTC.

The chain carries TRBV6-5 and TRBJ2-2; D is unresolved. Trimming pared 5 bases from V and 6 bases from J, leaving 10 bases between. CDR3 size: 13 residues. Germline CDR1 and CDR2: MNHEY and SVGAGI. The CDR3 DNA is TGTGCCAGCAGTCCTAATAAACCCGGGGAGCTGTTTTTT. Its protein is CASSPNKPGELFF.

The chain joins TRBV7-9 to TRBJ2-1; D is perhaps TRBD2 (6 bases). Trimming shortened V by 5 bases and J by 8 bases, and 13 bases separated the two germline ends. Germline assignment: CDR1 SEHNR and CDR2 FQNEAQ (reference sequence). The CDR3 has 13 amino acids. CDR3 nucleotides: TGTGCCAGCAGCCTCGTGGGGGAGGATGAGCAGTTCTTC. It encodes CASSLVGEDEQFF.

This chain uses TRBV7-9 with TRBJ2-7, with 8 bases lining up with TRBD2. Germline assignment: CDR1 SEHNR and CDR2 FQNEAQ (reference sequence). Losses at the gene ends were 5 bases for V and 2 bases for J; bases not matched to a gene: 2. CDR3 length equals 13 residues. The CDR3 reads CASSPGGAYEQYF. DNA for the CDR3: TGTGCCAGCAGCCCGGGGGGGGCCTACGAGCAGTACTTC.

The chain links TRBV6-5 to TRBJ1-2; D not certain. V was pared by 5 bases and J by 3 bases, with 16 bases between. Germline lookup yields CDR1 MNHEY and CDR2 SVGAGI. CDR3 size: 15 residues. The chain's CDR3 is CASSPRTAADYGYTF. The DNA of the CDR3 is TGTGCCAGCAGTCCCAGGACGGCAGCGGACTATGGCTACACCTTC.